The subject of this entry is one T cell receptor (beta chain). This clone was counted a single time. The antigen it binds to is not known. It has no much larger one-base neighbor in the sample; base qualities were not kept. Receptors were amplified or captured by the immunoSEQ multiplex PCR assay. A mixture of 60 forward primers for TCR Vbeta segments and 13 reverse primers for TCR Jbeta segments was used in the multiplex PCR. A multiplex PCR assay on genomic DNA amplified the CDR3 region of rearranged TCR beta genes. The Illumina HiSeq System was used to sequence the amplified TCR beta libraries as 87-base-pair reads. Regarding the original processing steps: In a later analysis, tens of millions of unique TCR beta chains were counted across the 650 to 700 repertoires, and about 10 million of these chains were shared by at least two donors. Raw reads were error-corrected and collapsed into unique sequences with a nearest-neighbor algorithm that merged closely related sequences to remove PCR and sequencing errors. Alignment of CDR3 sequences to IMGT reference sequences was used to assign V, D and J gene segments. For a sequence to be retained, at least a six-nucleotide match to both a V gene segment and a J gene segment was required. Rearrangements were classified as productive when the CDR3 lacked stop codons and remained in frame with V and J, and all other rearrangements were classified as non-productive. Following IMGT convention, CDR3 was defined as the stretch from the second conserved V-encoded cysteine to the conserved J-encoded phenylalanine. In an earlier analysis of around 570 of the donors, sequences lacking an unambiguous match to a single V gene segment were excluded. In an earlier analysis of 587 of the donors, V segments were called functional above 56.7% productive rearrangements and were called segregating when the between-donor standard deviation exceeded 5%. A statistical classification framework was built to diagnose cytomegalovirus status from the catalog of TCR beta chain sequences. In a later analysis, V and J genes were assigned by comparing TCR nucleotide sequences against IMGT/GENE-DB human TR gene sequences. A later analysis assigned CDR3 sequences and most-parsimonious VDJ recombination scenarios with the TCRdist pipeline. In a later analysis, each TCR beta chain was defined by its CDR3 amino acid sequence together with its V-gene family, and reads without a unique V-gene family were excluded. In a later analysis, 550 to 650 highly shared, low-generation-probability nucleotide sequences were removed to address suspected cross-contamination and a sequencing artifact. For each public chain, a later analysis derived a clonal expansion index from normalized ranks of inferred template counts within each repertoire. Generation probabilities in a later analysis came from a VDJ recombination model fitted to out-of-frame rearrangements, and those results were checked against IGoR. In a later analysis, hypergeometric tests were used to score TCR-TCR, TCR-HLA and TCR-CMV co-occurrence, with a repertoire-size bias correction applied to TCR pairs. In a later analysis, false discovery rates were estimated by permuting HLA or CMV assignments 20 times. In a later analysis, co-occurring TCRs were grouped using DBSCAN, with TCRdist sequence similarity added in when clustering inside HLA-allele-positive subsets. Repertoires with fewer than 30,000 or more than 120,000 public chains, plus five repertoires with anomalous nucleotide sharing, were excluded from co-occurrence clustering. The clones in this table, taken by TCRdb from immuneACCESS, are in-frame only. Not every clone is retained; where verified, under half of the shortfall comes from an unresolved V gene, and the cause of the rest is unknown. From that table come the V and J calls and clone size; the DNA was used to work out D and trimming. For this sample there are about 140,000 clones; less than 80% appear just once. The ten largest account for around 7% of the sample.

For CDR1 and CDR2, the germline V gene lists SGHTS and YDEGEE. Trimmed from V: 4 bases; trimmed from J: 6 bases; junction bases lacking a gene match: 10. The CDR3 goes from the cysteine to the phenylalanine over 14 residues. CDR3 DNA only is kept here, 42 bases in frame from base 1. The data stem from a study of cytomegalovirus exposure and HLA in healthy donors (dated by TCRdb to about 2017). The study in broad terms: An earlier analysis of more than 550 of the donors reported 250 to 300 Gb of sequence data and 100 million to 120 million unique TCR beta sequences obtained from about 180 million T cells. A later analysis re-examined previously published TCR beta repertoires from about 670 donors and added high-resolution HLA genotyping to investigate patterns of TCR occurrence. HLA typing included class I and class II loci at four-digit resolution. Approximately 300 gigabases of sequencing data and 75 million to 85 million unique TCR sequences made up an early release that covered under 750 HLA-typed donors. To decide whether each TCR beta V gene segment behaved as functional or pseudogenic, an earlier analysis of over 500 of the donors relied on high-throughput TCR beta sequencing. The study profiled the T cell repertoires of hundreds of subjects by immunosequencing and related them to cytomegalovirus serostatus. Typing coverage varied by locus: about 629-640 donors for A, B, C, DRB1 and DQB1; roughly 560 for DQA1; more than 600 for DPA1; 450 to 480 for DPB1. Rather than using new phenotypic data, the later analysis identified candidate immune exposures from TCR beta sequences and from how often those sequences occurred across donors. The study was designed to test whether signatures of past pathogen exposure could be identified by cataloging public T cell receptors. A separate validation cohort of approximately 120 different subjects was used in addition to the 666-subject first cohort. Donor age, sex, ethnicity and CMV serostatus were compiled together with the repertoire data. High-throughput TCR immunosequencing, statistical association of individual TCRs with disease status, and machine learning were combined to predict cytomegalovirus infection status. Of the roughly 400 genotyped donors, less than 85% were placed in the genetic ancestry cluster associated with self-reported Caucasian donors. A later genetic analysis took genome-wide SNP genotypes for about three fifths of the roughly 670 donors and used that subset as a discovery cohort. A few DR-DQ haplotypes were treated as single units for association and clustering because of strong linkage in the cohort. Across approximately 420 genotyped donors of the cohort, an average of roughly 250,000 unique TCR beta nucleotide sequences per donor were sequenced, and roughly a sixth of those sequences were non-productive. Every repertoire in the discovery cohort had been generated on one and the same sequencing platform.

What the work shows at the level of the full study, not this receptor alone: According to a later analysis, most CMV-associated TCR beta chains appeared to be HLA-restricted, and the HLA associations seemed to be driven largely by CMV exposure. Most TCR sequences were seen in very few donors, while some public TCRs were found in many individuals. Because counts were too low, seventeen rarely observed V segments, including chromosome 9 orphons, were left out of the earlier analysis of approximately 580 of the donors. In this cohort, only TCR beta chains were sequenced, and detectable features were limited by the absence of alpha or paired-chain data. The 87-base-pair reads could not distinguish some IMGT-functional V segments, including TRBV6-2 and TRBV6-3, so those segments were excluded. The authors suggested that the approach could potentially be extended to other disease states and immunological phenotypes. The classifier was reported to diagnose cytomegalovirus status with high specificity and sensitivity in both the original cohort and the validation cohort. According to a later analysis, parvovirus B19, influenza, CMV and Epstein-Barr virus appeared linked to several top co-occurrence clusters. An association between a missense DCLRE1C variant and V-gene and J-gene trimming of TCR beta chains was found in a later genetic analysis and replicated in an independent cohort. A later analysis found that HLA-associated TCR beta chains were more clonally expanded and had lower generation probabilities than equally common non-associated chains. Compared with the roughly 670-donor mean, donors in an Asian-associated ancestry cluster had fewer N-insertions in productive TCRs, according to a later genetic analysis. The sequencing pipeline was judged likely to have produced a cluster of highly shared sequence variants as a technical artifact. Broadly in line with IMGT annotations, most TCR beta V segments showed up in productive rearrangements about 87% or about 30% of the time in an earlier analysis of 450 to 600 of the donors. Immune exposure information for the cohort was limited to CMV serostatus. Correlated functional status among segregating V segments might be attributable to linkage disequilibrium, but an unknown experimental factor could not be ruled out. Roughly uniform sequencing depth across donors was assumed in presence/absence analyses, although this assumption may not hold. The study listed 170 or so TCR beta chains as associated with cytomegalovirus. A further reported finding was that TCR beta sequences accurately predicted the HLA-A and HLA-B alleles for most subjects in the first cohort. In vitro tests confirmed that a few of the cytomegalovirus-associated TCR beta chains recognize cytomegalovirus antigens. When HLA alleles, especially DR and DQ, strongly co-occurred, attributing TCR associations to individual alleles was difficult. At a false discovery rate of 0.05, a later analysis linked some 17,000 TCR beta sequences to specific HLA alleles. In a later analysis, TCR association rates were found to vary across HLA loci, with the most associated TCRs seen for DRB1 alleles and the fewest for HLA-C alleles. HLA typing was unavailable for some donors at each locus, so association tests used only the typed subset.

The cohort consisted of more than 650 healthy bone marrow donors. At the time of sampling, all cohort members were nominally healthy, though unrecorded immune exposures were likely present. The donor tested CMV seropositive, placing the donor among the 310 or so seropositive members of the cohort. A peripheral blood sample was provided by each donor, and peripheral blood mononuclear cells were used for TCR beta sequencing. Genomic DNA was extracted from the blood cell samples with the Qiagen DNeasy Blood Extraction Kit. The chain is made from TRBV5-8 and TRBJ2-7; the junction holds 7 bases that match TRBD2. This receptor was taken from a man in his forties in good health and CMV-seropositive. Sequenced: PBMCs. Read as DNA, the sequence is TGTGCCAGCAGCCCTTTGGGGAGGGCCCTCGAGCAGTACTTC. This yields the protein CASSPLGRALEQYF.